The rows below give T cell receptor beta chains drawn from one sample of a study of graft-versus-host responses after intestinal transplantation. Sequencing was performed with immunoSEQ multiplex PCR; in TCRdb, only in-frame clones are kept and a portion is missing. Found here are about 91,000 clones, 75% to 95% of them singletons; the top ten hold 0.3% to 0.35%. Their specific antigens are unknown. Sequences were derived from unstimulated CD4+ T cells sorted from spleen or lymph node cells, sampled before transplant. Source of these receptors: a human donor who was the organ donor for an intestinal transplant. Each CDR3 is given with its conserved first and last residue. A D gene is named only where the DNA matches it firmly. Some rows have no size entry. The others give once, few or many, or a class for an expanded clone.

CDR3 DNA: TGTGCCAGCTCATCCGGGACAGGGAGTTACGAGCAGTACTTC
CDR3 protein: CASSSGTGSYEQYF
D gene: TRBD1
clone size: .
J gene: TRBJ2-7
V gene: TRBV18

CDR3 DNA: TGTGCCAGCAGCTTGTACTCTCGTTACAATGAGCAGTTCTTC
CDR3 protein: CASSLYSRYNEQFF
D gene: .
clone size: .
J gene: TRBJ2-1
V gene: TRBV5-6

CDR3 DNA: TGCAGCGTTGCGGTCTCCTACGAGCAGTACTTC
CDR3 protein: CSVAVSYEQYF
D gene: .
clone size: .
J gene: TRBJ2-7
V gene: TRBV29-1

CDR3 DNA: TGTGCCAGCTCACGGGACAGGCAATCTTCCGGGGAGCTGTTTTTT
CDR3 protein: CASSRDRQSSGELFF
D gene: TRBD1
clone size: .
J gene: TRBJ2-2
V gene: TRBV18

CDR3 DNA: TGTGCCAGCAGTGTTACCTTCGGCCAGGGGGCGACTGAAGCTTTCTTT
CDR3 protein: CASSVTFGQGATEAFF
D gene: TRBD1
clone size: .
J gene: TRBJ1-1
V gene: TRBV6-1

CDR3 DNA: TGCGCCAGCAGCTTGGATCGGGGAGAAGGCTACGAGCAGTACTTC
CDR3 protein: CASSLDRGEGYEQYF
D gene: .
clone size: few
J gene: TRBJ2-7
V gene: TRBV5-1

CDR3 DNA: TGTGCCAGTAAGGGACAGGGGGAAGCTTTCTTT
CDR3 protein: CASKGQGEAFF
D gene: TRBD1
clone size: .
J gene: TRBJ1-1
V gene: TRBV19

CDR3 DNA: TGTGCCAGCAGCTTAGATCCAAACACCGGGGAGCTGTTTTTT
CDR3 protein: CASSLDPNTGELFF
D gene: .
clone size: .
J gene: TRBJ2-2
V gene: TRBV11-2

CDR3 DNA: TGTGCCAGCAGCCAAGAGGTTGGGACAGGGGCCATCCGTAATGAAAAACTGTTTTTT
CDR3 protein: CASSQEVGTGAIRNEKLFF
D gene: TRBD1
clone size: once
J gene: TRBJ1-4
V gene: TRBV4-2

CDR3 DNA: TGTGCCAGCAGCTTGATCCCACAGGGGTTCTACACTGAAGCTTTCTTT
CDR3 protein: CASSLIPQGFYTEAFF
D gene: TRBD1
clone size: .
J gene: TRBJ1-1
V gene: TRBV5-4

CDR3 DNA: TGTGCCAGTAGTACCCGGAGCGGGGAGCTGTTTTTT
CDR3 protein: CASSTRSGELFF
D gene: .
clone size: .
J gene: TRBJ2-2
V gene: TRBV19

CDR3 DNA: TGTGCCAGCAGCTTAACAGCGGGAAGACCTAGCACAGATACGCAGTATTTT
CDR3 protein: CASSLTAGRPSTDTQYF
D gene: TRBD2
clone size: .
J gene: TRBJ2-3
V gene: TRBV7-3

CDR3 DNA: TGCGCCAGCAACCTCAATATACAGGGGAATTGGTGGGAGCAGTACTTC
CDR3 protein: CASNLNIQGNWWEQYF
D gene: TRBD1
clone size: .
J gene: TRBJ2-7
V gene: TRBV5-1

CDR3 DNA: TGCGCCAGCAGCCCGGGGGACAGGGACACCGGGGAGCTGTTTTTT
CDR3 protein: CASSPGDRDTGELFF
D gene: TRBD1
clone size: .
J gene: TRBJ2-2
V gene: TRBV5-1